The rows below give T cell receptor beta chains drawn from one sample of a study of naive and memory T cell subsets. TCRdb recomputed calls from the 5' RACE reads with MiXCR, one row per CDR3 protein. The sample yields approximately 22,000 distinct CDR3 sequences, roughly 4.1% seen once. These receptors all come from a male donor in good health. Each CDR3 is given with its conserved first and last residue. D genes are given only for firm matches. Where a row states a size, it is once, few, many or the class of an expanded clone; other rows omit it.

d_call	v_call	clone_size	j_call	cdr3_nt	cdr3_aa
TRBD1	TRBV12-3/TRBV12-4	many	TRBJ1-4	TGTGCCAGCAGGAGGACAGGGGGTGCGACTAATGAAAAACTGTTTTTT	CASRRTGGATNEKLFF
NA	TRBV29-1	many	TRBJ2-1	TGCAGCGTTGTAAGCGCAGGGGTCTCGCTTGAGCAGTTCTTC	CSVVSAGVSLEQFF
NA	TRBV19	NA	TRBJ2-7	TGTGCCAGTAGTTATCCGAGCTCCTACGAGCAGTACTTC	CASSYPSSYEQYF
NA	TRBV6-1	many	TRBJ2-1	TGTGCCAGCAGTGAGTTTACGGGCTGGGGTGAGCAGTTCTTC	CASSEFTGWGEQFF
TRBD1	TRBV10-2	many	TRBJ2-7	TGCGCCAGCGCACCCACAGGGGCGCAGACAAGCTCCTACGAGCAGTACTTC	CASAPTGAQTSSYEQYF
TRBD1	TRBV7-2	many	TRBJ1-4	TGTGCCAGCAGCTTAGACAGGGGGCGTGAAAAACTGTTTTTT	CASSLDRGREKLFF
TRBD1	TRBV7-9	NA	TRBJ2-7	TGTGCCAGCAGCCAGGGGGACGGGGTTCCCTACGAGCAGTACTTC	CASSQGDGVPYEQYF
TRBD1	TRBV6-4	medium-sized	TRBJ2-7	TGTGCCAGCAGTGACCCCGGACAGGACTACGAGCAGTACTTC	CASSDPGQDYEQYF
TRBD1	TRBV6-5	many	TRBJ2-6	TGTGCCAGCAGGACGACCGGGACAGGGAGCTCTGGGGCCAACGTCCTGACTTTC	CASRTTGTGSSGANVLTF
NA	TRBV28	many	TRBJ1-1	TGTGCCAGCAGTTCTTTTAGGGGGAACACTGAAGCTTTCTTT	CASSSFRGNTEAFF
NA	TRBV3-1	many	TRBJ2-3	TGTGCCAGCAGCCAACTTTTGTTGGGGACCACAGATACGCAGTATTTT	CASSQLLLGTTDTQYF
NA	TRBV6-6	many	TRBJ2-1	TGTGCCAGCAGTTATTCCCTCGCGGGGGCCTACGGAGATGAGCAGTTCTTC	CASSYSLAGAYGDEQFF
TRBD2	TRBV7-2	many	TRBJ2-7	TGTGCCAGCAGCCCTCTAGCGGGGGGGCTCAACGAGCAGTACTTC	CASSPLAGGLNEQYF
NA	TRBV11-2	many	TRBJ2-3	TGTGCCAGCAGCTTAGATGCTAGCACAGATACGCAGTATTTT	CASSLDASTDTQYF
NA	TRBV7-8	many	TRBJ1-2	TGTGCCAGCAGCATAGGCCTGAGGACGAACTATGGCTACACCTTC	CASSIGLRTNYGYTF
NA	TRBV10-1	many	TRBJ2-2	TGCGCCAGCAGCAACAGGGAAACCGGGGAGCTGTTTTTT	CASSNRETGELFF
NA	TRBV7-2	medium-sized	TRBJ2-3	TGTGCCAGCAGCTTAGGGCAGGCGGATACGCAGTATTTT	CASSLGQADTQYF
NA	TRBV20-1	many	TRBJ2-5	TGCAGTGCAAGAGATGGGGGCCTGGAGACCCAGTACTTC	CSARDGGLETQYF
NA	TRBV2	many	TRBJ2-3	TGTGCCAGCAGTGAGGCGGGTGCTAGCACAGATACGCAGTATTTT	CASSEAGASTDTQYF
NA	TRBV5-1	many	TRBJ1-1	TGCGCCAGCAGTGAGCACGGGGGCACTGAAGCTTTCTTT	CASSEHGGTEAFF
NA	TRBV29-1	NA	TRBJ2-3	TGCAGCGTAGTCGGGACCGCTGCCACCAATACGCAGTATTTT	CSVVGTAATNTQYF
TRBD2	TRBV4-1	many	TRBJ2-7	TGCGCCAGCAGTTCAACCGGGACTAGCCGGTACGAGCAGTACTTC	CASSSTGTSRYEQYF
TRBD1	TRBV4-1	few	TRBJ2-7	TGCGCCAGCAGCCAAGAAGGTGGGGGACAGGTCTACGAGCAGTACTTC	CASSQEGGGQVYEQYF
TRBD2	TRBV5-6	NA	TRBJ2-1	TGTGCCAGCAGCTTACTAGCGGGAGTGAATGAGCAGTTCTTC	CASSLLAGVNEQFF
TRBD1	TRBV27	many	TRBJ2-7	TGTGCCAGCAGTTTATCGACAACAGGGGCCCCAACCTACGAGCAGTACTTC	CASSLSTTGAPTYEQYF
NA	TRBV6-6	many	TRBJ2-1	TGTGCCAGCAGTTACCGATTAACGCGTTGGAGAGGCGACAATGAGCAGTTCTTC	CASSYRLTRWRGDNEQFF